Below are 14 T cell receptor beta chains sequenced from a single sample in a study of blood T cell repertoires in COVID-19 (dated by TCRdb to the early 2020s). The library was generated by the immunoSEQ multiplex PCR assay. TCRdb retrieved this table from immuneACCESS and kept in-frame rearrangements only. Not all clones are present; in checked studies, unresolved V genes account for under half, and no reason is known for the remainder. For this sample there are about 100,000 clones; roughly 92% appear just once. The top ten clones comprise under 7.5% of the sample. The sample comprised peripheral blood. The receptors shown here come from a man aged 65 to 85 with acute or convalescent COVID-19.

Here the CDR3 DNA reads TGTGCCAGCAGCGTTACGGAGAATCAGCCCCAGCATTTT. This codes for CASSVTENQPQHF. The chain has TRBV9 and TRBJ1-5; no reliable D call. Trimming removed 2 bases from V and 4 bases from J, with 7 bases in between. The CDR3 sequence is 13 residues long. Germline V CDR1 and CDR2: SGDLS, YYNGEE. Drawing the rest from reference TRBV9 and TRBJ1-5, the complete variable domain is DSGVTQTPKHLITATGQRVTLRCSPRSGDLSVYWYQQSLDQGLQFLIQYYNGEERAKGNILERFSAQQFPDLHSELNLSSLELGDSALYFCASSVTENQPQHFGDGTRLSIL.

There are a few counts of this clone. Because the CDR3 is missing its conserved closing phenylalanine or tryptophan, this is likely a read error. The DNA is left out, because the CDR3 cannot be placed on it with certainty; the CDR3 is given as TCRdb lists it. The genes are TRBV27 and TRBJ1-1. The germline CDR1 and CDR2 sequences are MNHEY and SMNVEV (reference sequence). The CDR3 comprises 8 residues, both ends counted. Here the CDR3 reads CASILFTR.

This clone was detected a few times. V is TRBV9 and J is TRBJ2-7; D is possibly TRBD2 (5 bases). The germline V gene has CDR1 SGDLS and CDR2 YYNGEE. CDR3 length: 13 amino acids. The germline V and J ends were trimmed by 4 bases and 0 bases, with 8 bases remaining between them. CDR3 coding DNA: TGTGCCAGCAGCCCCGGGGACTCCTACGAGCAGTACTTC. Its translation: CASSPGDSYEQYF.

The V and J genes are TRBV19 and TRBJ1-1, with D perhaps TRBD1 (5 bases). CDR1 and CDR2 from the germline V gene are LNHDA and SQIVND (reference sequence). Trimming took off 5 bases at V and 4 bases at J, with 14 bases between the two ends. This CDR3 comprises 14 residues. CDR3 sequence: CASSPGLGGTEAFF. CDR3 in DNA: TGTGCCAGTAGTCCTGGCCTGGGGGGCACTGAAGCTTTCTTT.

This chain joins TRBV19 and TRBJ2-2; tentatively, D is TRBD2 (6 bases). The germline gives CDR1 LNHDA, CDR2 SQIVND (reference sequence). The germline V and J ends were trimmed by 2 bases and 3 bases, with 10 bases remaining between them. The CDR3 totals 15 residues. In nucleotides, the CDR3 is TGTGCCAGTAGTATACGCGGGGCAGACACCGGGGAGCTGTTTTTT. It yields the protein CASSIRGADTGELFF.

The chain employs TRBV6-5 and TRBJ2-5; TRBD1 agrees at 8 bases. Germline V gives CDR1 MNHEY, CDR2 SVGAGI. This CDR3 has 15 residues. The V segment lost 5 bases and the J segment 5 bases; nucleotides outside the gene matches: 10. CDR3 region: CASSLGQGMLETQYF. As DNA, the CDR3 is TGTGCCAGCAGTCTCGGACAGGGCATGTTGGAGACCCAGTACTTC.

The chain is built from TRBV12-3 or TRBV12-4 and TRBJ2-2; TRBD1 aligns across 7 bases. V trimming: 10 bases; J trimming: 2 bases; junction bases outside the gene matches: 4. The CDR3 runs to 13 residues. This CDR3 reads CATRDSNTGELFF. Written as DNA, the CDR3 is TGTGCCACACGGGACAGTAACACCGGGGAGCTGTTTTTT.

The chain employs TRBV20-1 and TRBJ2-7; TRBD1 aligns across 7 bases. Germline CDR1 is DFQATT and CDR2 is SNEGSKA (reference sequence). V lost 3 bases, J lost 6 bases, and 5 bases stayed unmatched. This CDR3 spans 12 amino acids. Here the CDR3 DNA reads TGCAGTGCTAGTGAACAGGGGACCGAGCAGTACTTC. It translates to CSASEQGTEQYF.

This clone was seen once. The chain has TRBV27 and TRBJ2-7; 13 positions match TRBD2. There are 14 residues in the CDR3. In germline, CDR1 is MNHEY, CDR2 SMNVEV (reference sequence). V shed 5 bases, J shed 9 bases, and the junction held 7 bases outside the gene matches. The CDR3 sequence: CASSLRLAGGRQYF. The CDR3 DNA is TGTGCCAGCAGTCTGCGACTAGCGGGAGGACGGCAGTACTTC.

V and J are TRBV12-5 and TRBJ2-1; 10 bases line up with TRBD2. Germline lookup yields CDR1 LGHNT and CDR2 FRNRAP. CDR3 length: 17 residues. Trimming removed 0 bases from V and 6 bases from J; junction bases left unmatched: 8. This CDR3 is CASGLVLLAGDPNEQFF. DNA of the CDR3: TGTGCTAGTGGTTTGGTACTGCTAGCGGGGGACCCCAATGAGCAGTTCTTC.

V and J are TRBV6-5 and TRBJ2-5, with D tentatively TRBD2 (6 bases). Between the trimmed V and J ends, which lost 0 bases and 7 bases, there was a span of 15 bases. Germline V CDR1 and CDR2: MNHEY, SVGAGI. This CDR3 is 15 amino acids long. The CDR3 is CASSYSNRDLGTQYF. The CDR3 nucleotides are TGTGCCAGCAGTTACTCGAATAGGGACTTAGGGACCCAGTACTTC.

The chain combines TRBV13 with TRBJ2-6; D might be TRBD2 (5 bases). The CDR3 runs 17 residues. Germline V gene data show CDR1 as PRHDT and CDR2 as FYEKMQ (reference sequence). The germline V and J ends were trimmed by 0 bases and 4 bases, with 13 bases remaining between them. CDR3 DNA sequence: TGTGCCAGCAGCTTAGGACGGGGTTTGGCGGGGGCCAACGTCCTGACTTTC. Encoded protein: CASSLGRGLAGANVLTF.

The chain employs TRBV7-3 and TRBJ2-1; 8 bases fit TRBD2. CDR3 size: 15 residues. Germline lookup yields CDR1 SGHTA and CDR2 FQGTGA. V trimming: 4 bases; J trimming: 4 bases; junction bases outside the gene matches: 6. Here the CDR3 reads CASSSSAGAYNEQFF. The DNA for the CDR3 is TGTGCCAGCAGCTCTTCAGCGGGAGCGTACAATGAGCAGTTCTTC. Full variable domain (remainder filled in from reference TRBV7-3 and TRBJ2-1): GAGVSQTPSNKVTEKGKYVELRCDPISGHTALYWYRQSLGQGPEFLIYFQGTGAADDSGLPNDRFFAVRPEGSVSTLKIQRTERGDSAVYLCASSSSAGAYNEQFFGPGTRLTVL.

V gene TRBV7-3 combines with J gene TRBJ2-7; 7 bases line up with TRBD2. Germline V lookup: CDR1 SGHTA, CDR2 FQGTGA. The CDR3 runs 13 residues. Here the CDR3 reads CARGFAGVGEQYF. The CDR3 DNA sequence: TGTGCGCGGGGATTCGCGGGAGTTGGGGAGCAGTACTTC.